A single sample gave rise to the 14 T cell receptor beta chains below, sequenced in a study of blood T cell repertoires in COVID-19. TCRdb's copy holds only in-frame clones and misses some; the assay was immunoSEQ multiplex PCR. Seen here are some 280,000 clones, around four fifths observed once, and the top ten hold around 4.2%. Sequenced: peripheral blood. The receptors here all came from a woman between 45 and 65 years old with active or convalescent COVID-19.

The chain has TRBV20-1 and TRBJ2-7; the match to TRBD1 covers 12 bases. After removal of 3 bases from V and 3 bases from J, the junction contained 6 bases not matched to a gene. This CDR3 region has 15 residues. Germline lookup yields CDR1 DFQATT and CDR2 SNEGSKA (reference sequence). The CDR3, as DNA: TGCAGTGCTAGTCGGGACAGGGGGCAGCGCTACGAGCAGTACTTC. It yields the protein CSASRDRGQRYEQYF.

The genes are TRBV28 and TRBJ2-6; D unresolved. The CDR3 consists of 16 residues. Deletions cut 8 bases from V and 0 bases from J, with 14 bases between. Germline V gene sequence: CDR1 MDHEN, CDR2 SYDVKM. The CDR3 spells CASGSLQASGANVLTF. Written as DNA, the CDR3 is TGTGCCAGCGGATCGCTTCAGGCCTCTGGGGCCAACGTCCTGACTTTC.

The chain has TRBV6-5 and TRBJ2-6; D possibly corresponds to TRBD2 (5 bases). The CDR3 totals 15 residues. Trimming stripped 7 bases from V and 1 base from J, with 11 bases between. CDR1 and CDR2 from the germline V gene are MNHEY and SVGAGI. The CDR3 sequence is CASTGVRSGANVLTF. As DNA, the CDR3 is TGTGCCAGCACCGGGGTAAGGTCTGGGGCCAACGTCCTGACTTTC.

The count of this clone is one. The rearrangement links TRBV19 to TRBJ1-5; 10 positions agree with TRBD1. The CDR3 sequence is 15 residues long. With V trimmed by 4 bases and J by 1 base, 1 base remained unmatched. Germline assignment: CDR1 LNHDA and CDR2 SQIVND (reference sequence). CDR3 amino acids: CASSRGQGSNQPQHF. CDR3 sequence (DNA): TGTGCCAGTAGTAGGGGACAGGGGAGCAATCAGCCCCAGCATTTT.

This chain links TRBV3-1 (or the pseudogene TRBV3-2) with TRBJ2-7; a weak D match, TRBD2 (6 bases). CDR1 is LGHDT and CDR2 is YNNKEL in the germline V gene (reference sequence). The CDR3 totals 16 residues. V lost 3 bases to trimming and J lost 5 bases, with 20 bases between them. The CDR3 DNA reads as TGTGCCAGCAGCCATCGAGGAGGGCCGGGCGGTGACGAGCAGTACTTC. This sequence encodes CASSHRGGPGGDEQYF.

The chain carries TRBV6-6 and TRBJ1-1; D is ambiguous. This CDR3 region has 14 residues. CDR1 and CDR2 from the germline V gene are MNHNY and SVGAGI (reference sequence). The V end lost 0 bases, the J end lost 3 bases, and 8 bases lay between the germline ends. CDR3 DNA sequence: TGTGCCAGCAGTTACTCGGCGGGAGACACTGAAGCTTTCTTT. Its protein product is CASSYSAGDTEAFF.

V usage is TRBV7-2 and J usage is TRBJ2-4; D gene unclear. The V end was cut by 4 bases, the J end by 6 bases, with 10 bases between. Germline lookup yields CDR1 SGHTA and CDR2 FQGNSA. The CDR3 runs to 13 residues. The CDR3 nucleotides read TGTGCCAGCAGCTCGAGAGGCGGAAACATTCAGTACTTC. It specifies CASSSRGGNIQYF. Together with reference TRBV7-2 and TRBJ2-4, the CDR3 gives the full variable domain: GAGVSQSPSNKVTEKGKDVELRCDPISGHTALYWYRQSLGQGLEFLIYFQGNSAPDKSGLPSDRFSAERTGGSVSTLTIQRTQQEDSAVYLCASSSRGGNIQYFGAGTRLSVL.

This sequence joins TRBV5-7 and TRBJ1-4, with D maybe TRBD1 (5 bases). TRBV5-7 is reported as an ORF; its role is uncertain. The CDR3 is made up of 14 amino acids. Trimming shortened V by 4 bases and J by 0 bases, and 7 bases separated the two germline ends. CDR3 in amino acids: CASSQTATNEKLFF. In DNA, the CDR3 is TGTGCCAGCAGCCAGACAGCAACTAATGAAAAACTGTTTTTT.

The chain joins TRBV5-1 to TRBJ2-2, with 8 bases aligning to TRBD2. Germline V gives CDR1 SGHRS, CDR2 YFSETQ. The CDR3 contains 15 residues. The ends lost 2 bases at V and 4 bases at J; junction bases unmatched: 4. CDR3 loop: CASSFGAGGTGELFF. Here the CDR3 DNA reads TGCGCCAGCAGCTTTGGGGCGGGGGGCACCGGGGAGCTGTTTTTT.

The chain uses TRBV19 and TRBJ2-1; 14 bases line up with TRBD2. The ends lost 3 bases at V and 0 bases at J; junction bases unmatched: 4. Per the germline V gene, CDR1 is LNHDA and CDR2 is SQIVND (reference sequence). This CDR3 is 18 amino acids long. Here the CDR3 reads CASSMYGTSGSSYNEQFF. CDR3 DNA: TGTGCCAGTAGTATGTACGGGACTAGCGGGAGCTCCTACAATGAGCAGTTCTTC. The whole variable domain, remainder taken from reference TRBV19 and TRBJ2-1, is DGGITQSPKYLFRKEGQNVTLSCEQNLNHDAMYWYRQDPGQGLRLIYYSQIVNDFQKGDIAEGYSVSREKKESFPLTVTSAQKNPTAFYLCASSMYGTSGSSYNEQFFGPGTRLTVL.

The genes are TRBV4-1 and TRBJ2-1; 8 bases agree with TRBD2. The CDR3 contains 15 residues. J was trimmed by 5 bases and V by 0 bases; bases with no gene match: 3. Germline values: CDR1 MGHRA, CDR2 YSYEKL. The chain's CDR3 is CASSQDPAGDNEQFF. Written as DNA, the CDR3 is TGCGCCAGCAGCCAAGACCCAGCGGGAGACAATGAGCAGTTCTTC.

The CDR3 protein is CASSQPSLAGGNNEQFF. The CDR3 bases are TGTGCCAGCAGCCAACCGTCGCTAGCGGGAGGGAACAATGAGCAGTTCTTC. The chain combines TRBV4-2 with TRBJ2-1; the match to TRBD2 covers 12 bases. This CDR3 is built from 17 residues. Germline trimming cut 2 bases from V and 5 bases from J; bases unmatched to any gene: 7. CDR1 is LGHNA and CDR2 is YNFKEQ in the germline V gene.

V usage is TRBV28 and J usage is TRBJ1-2; D possibly corresponds to TRBD1 (5 bases). The length of the CDR3 is 14 residues. Germline CDR1 MDHEN, CDR2 SYDVKM. V dropped 3 bases and J dropped 4 bases, with 12 bases sitting between them. For the CDR3, the DNA is TGTGCCAGCAGTTTCGGCGGAGGGGTCTATGGCTACACCTTC. Encoded protein: CASSFGGGVYGYTF.

The V call is TRBV2, the J call TRBJ2-7, with D perhaps matching TRBD2 (5 bases). The CDR3 is 15 amino acids. V was clipped by 3 bases and J by 3 bases, with 15 bases between them. In germline, CDR1 is SNHLY, CDR2 FYNNEI. CDR3 residues: CASSEDSTLNYEQYF. The DNA of the CDR3 is TGTGCCAGCAGTGAGGACTCGACGCTAAACTACGAGCAGTACTTC.